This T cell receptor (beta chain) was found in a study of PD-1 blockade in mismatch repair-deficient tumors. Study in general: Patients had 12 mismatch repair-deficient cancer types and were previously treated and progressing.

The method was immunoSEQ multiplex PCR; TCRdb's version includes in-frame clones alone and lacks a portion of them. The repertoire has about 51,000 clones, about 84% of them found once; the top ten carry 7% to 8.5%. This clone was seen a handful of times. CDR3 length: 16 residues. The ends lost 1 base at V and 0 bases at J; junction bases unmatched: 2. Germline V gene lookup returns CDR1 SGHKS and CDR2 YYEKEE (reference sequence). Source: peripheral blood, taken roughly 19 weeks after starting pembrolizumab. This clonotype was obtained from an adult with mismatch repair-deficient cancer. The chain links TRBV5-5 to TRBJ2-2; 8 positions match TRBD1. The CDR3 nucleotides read TGTGCCAGCAGCTTGAGGGGACAGGCGAACACCGGGGAGCTGTTTTTT. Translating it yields CASSLRGQANTGELFF.